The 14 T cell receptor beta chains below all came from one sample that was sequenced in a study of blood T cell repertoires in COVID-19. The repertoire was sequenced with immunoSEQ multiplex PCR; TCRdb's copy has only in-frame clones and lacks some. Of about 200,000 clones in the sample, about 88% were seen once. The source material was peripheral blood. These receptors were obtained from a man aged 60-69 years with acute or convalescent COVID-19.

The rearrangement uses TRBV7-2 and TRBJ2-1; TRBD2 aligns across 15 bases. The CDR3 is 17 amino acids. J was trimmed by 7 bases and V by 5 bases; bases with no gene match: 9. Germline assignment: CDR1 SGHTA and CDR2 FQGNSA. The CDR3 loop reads CASSQRGLAGGKNEQFF. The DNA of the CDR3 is TGTGCCAGCAGCCAGAGAGGACTAGCGGGGGGGAAAAATGAGCAGTTCTTC.

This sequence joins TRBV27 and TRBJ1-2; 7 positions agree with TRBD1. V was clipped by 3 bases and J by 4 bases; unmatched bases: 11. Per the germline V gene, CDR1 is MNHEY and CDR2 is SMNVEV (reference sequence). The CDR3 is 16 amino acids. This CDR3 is CASSFSSGGRGYGYTF. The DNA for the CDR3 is TGTGCCAGCAGTTTCTCCTCAGGGGGTAGAGGCTATGGCTACACCTTC.

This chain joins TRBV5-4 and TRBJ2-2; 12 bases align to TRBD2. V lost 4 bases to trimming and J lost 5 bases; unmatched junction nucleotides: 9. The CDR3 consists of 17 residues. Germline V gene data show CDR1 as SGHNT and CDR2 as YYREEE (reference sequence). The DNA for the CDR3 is TGTGCCAGCAGCCACAGACTAGCGGGGGACTCTACCGGGGAGCTGTTTTTT. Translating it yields CASSHRLAGDSTGELFF.

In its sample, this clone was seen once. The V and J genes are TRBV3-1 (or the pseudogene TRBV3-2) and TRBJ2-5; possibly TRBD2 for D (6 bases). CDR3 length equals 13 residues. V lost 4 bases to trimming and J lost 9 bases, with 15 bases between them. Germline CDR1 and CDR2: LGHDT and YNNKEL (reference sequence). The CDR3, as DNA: TGTGCCAGCAGCCCCTCGACCCGGGGGTCCCAGTACTTC. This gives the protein CASSPSTRGSQYF.

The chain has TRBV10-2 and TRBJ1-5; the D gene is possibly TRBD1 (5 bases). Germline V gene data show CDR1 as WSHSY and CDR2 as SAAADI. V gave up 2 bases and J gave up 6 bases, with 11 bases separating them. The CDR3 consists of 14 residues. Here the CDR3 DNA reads TGCGCCAGCAGTGAGAAGTCAGGGTTTCAGCCCCAGCATTTT. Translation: CASSEKSGFQPQHF.

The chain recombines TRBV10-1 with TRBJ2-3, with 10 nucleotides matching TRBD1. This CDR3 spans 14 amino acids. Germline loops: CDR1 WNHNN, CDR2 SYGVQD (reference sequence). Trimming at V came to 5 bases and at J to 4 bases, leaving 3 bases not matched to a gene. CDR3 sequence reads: CASSRDRGSDTQYF. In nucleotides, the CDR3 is TGCGCCAGCAGTAGGGACAGGGGCTCAGATACGCAGTATTTT.

In nucleotides, the CDR3 is TGCAGTGCTAGTCTCCCTAACTATGGCTACACCTTC. It is translated as CSASLPNYGYTF. The genes are TRBV20-1 and TRBJ1-2, with unresolved D. Germline values: CDR1 DFQATT, CDR2 SNEGSKA (reference sequence). This CDR3 region has 12 residues. V was clipped by 3 bases and J by 0 bases, with 5 bases between them.

CDR3 nucleotides: TGCGCCAGCAGCAGTCGCCCAGGACAACAAAATGAAAAACTGTTTTTT. It translates to CASSSRPGQQNEKLFF. This sequence joins TRBV5-1 and TRBJ1-4; TRBD1 might be the D (5 bases). Trimming stripped 4 bases from V and 5 bases from J, with 18 bases between. Germline V gene sequence: CDR1 SGHRS, CDR2 YFSETQ. The CDR3 contains 16 residues. Complete variable domain (other parts from reference TRBV5-1 and TRBJ1-4): KAGVTQTPRYLIKTRGQQVTLSCSPISGHRSVSWYQQTPGQGLQFLFEYFSETQRNKGNFPGRFSGRQFSNSRSEMNVSTLELGDSALYLCASSSRPGQQNEKLFFGSGTQLSVL.

This CDR3 is CSGRTAGDTEAFF. In nucleotides, the CDR3 is TGCAGCGGTCGAACGGCCGGGGACACTGAAGCTTTCTTT. The chain uses TRBV29-1 and TRBJ1-1; no clear D. The CDR3 has 13 amino acids. Germline CDR1 SQVTM, CDR2 ANQGSEA. Trimming pared 7 bases from V and 3 bases from J, leaving 15 bases between.

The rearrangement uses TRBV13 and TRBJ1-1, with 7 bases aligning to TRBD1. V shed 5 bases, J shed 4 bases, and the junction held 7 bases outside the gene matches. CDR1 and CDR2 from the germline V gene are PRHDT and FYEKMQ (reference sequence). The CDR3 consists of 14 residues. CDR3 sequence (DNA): TGTGCCAGCAGCCCAAGGGGGCCGGGCACTGAAGCTTTCTTT. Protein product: CASSPRGPGTEAFF.

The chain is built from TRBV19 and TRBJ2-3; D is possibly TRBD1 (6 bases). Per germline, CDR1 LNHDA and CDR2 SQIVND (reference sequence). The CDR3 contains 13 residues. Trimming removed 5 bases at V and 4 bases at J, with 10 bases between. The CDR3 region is CASSLQGPDTQYF. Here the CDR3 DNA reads TGTGCCAGTAGTTTACAGGGTCCAGATACGCAGTATTTT.

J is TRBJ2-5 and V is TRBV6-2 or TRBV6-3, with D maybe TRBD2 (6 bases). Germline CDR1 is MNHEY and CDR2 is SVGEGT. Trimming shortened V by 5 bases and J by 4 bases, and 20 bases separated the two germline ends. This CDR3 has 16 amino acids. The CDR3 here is CASSPGVTGVSETQYF. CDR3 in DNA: TGTGCCAGCAGTCCCGGGGTAACGGGGGTGTCAGAGACCCAGTACTTC.

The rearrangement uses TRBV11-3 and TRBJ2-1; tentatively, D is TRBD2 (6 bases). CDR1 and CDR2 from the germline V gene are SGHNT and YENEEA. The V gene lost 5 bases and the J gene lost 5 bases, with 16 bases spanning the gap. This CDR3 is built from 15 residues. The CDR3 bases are TGTGCCAGCAGCCCCCCGGCGGGACTCAACAATGAGCAGTTCTTC. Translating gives CASSPPAGLNNEQFF. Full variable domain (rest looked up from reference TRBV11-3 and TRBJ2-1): EAGVVQSPRYKIIEKKQPVAFWCNPISGHNTLYWYLQNLGQGPELLIRYENEEAVDDSQLPKDRFSAERLKGVDSTLKIQPAELGDSAVYLCASSPPAGLNNEQFFGPGTRLTVL.

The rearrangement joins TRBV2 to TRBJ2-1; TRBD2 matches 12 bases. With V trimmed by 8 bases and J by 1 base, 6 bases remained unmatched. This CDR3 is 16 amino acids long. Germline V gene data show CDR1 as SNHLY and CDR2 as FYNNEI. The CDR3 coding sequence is TGTGCCAGCCAGACTAGCGGGGGCCAATCCTACAATGAGCAGTTCTTC. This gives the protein CASQTSGGQSYNEQFF.